The next 26 T cell receptor beta chains were all read from a single sample in a study of T-cell reconstitution after alpha-beta-depleted transplantation in children. Preparing the TCRbeta library involved the use of unique molecular identifiers. TCRdb ran MiXCR on the PCR reads and lists one entry per CDR3 protein. The repertoire consists of just under 550,000 distinct CDR3 sequences, with around 20% occurring once and the leading ten covering 2.5% to 4%. Specimen: PBMCs from the stem cell graft donor, collected from the stem cell graft. All receptors come from a human donor who donated a stem cell graft to a child with acute lymphoblastic leukemia.

This chain joins TRBV15 and TRBJ2-1; 7 bases are shared with TRBD2. CDR1 and CDR2 from the germline V gene are LNHNV and YYDKDF (reference sequence). The CDR3 totals 17 residues. The J segment lost 5 bases and the V segment lost 0 bases, leaving 10 bases of the junction unmatched. This chain's CDR3 is CATSRDRELAINNEQFF. For the CDR3, the DNA is TGTGCCACCAGCAGAGATCGGGAACTAGCGATTAACAATGAGCAGTTCTTC.

The V and J genes are TRBV7-2 and TRBJ2-3, with D tentatively TRBD1 or TRBD2 (5 bases each). This CDR3 contains 16 residues. Germline CDR1 and CDR2: SGHTA and FQGNSA. V gave up 3 bases and J gave up 6 bases, with 19 bases separating them. The DNA for the CDR3 is TGTGCCAGCAGCTTGGGGGTTGCAGCGTTCCGCGATACGCAGTATTTT. The encoded protein is CASSLGVAAFRDTQYF.

This clonotype has more than one count but fewer than ten. The chain recombines TRBV24-1 with TRBJ1-1, with D possibly being TRBD1 (6 bases). V lost 7 bases and J 0 bases, leaving 23 bases between the germline ends. Looked up from germline, CDR1 is KGHDR and CDR2 is SFDVKD. The CDR3 spans 18 residues. The CDR3 loop reads CATRNRDTSPRMNTEAFF. In DNA form, the CDR3 reads TGTGCCACCAGGAACCGGGACACTTCCCCGAGGATGAACACTGAAGCTTTCTTT.

The chain combines TRBV6-5 with TRBJ2-4, with 8 bases aligning to TRBD1. The J segment lost 7 bases and the V segment lost 2 bases, leaving 7 bases of the junction unmatched. The germline V gene has CDR1 MNHEY and CDR2 SVGAGI. The CDR3 has 15 residues. The CDR3 protein is CASSYGQGEANIQYF. The CDR3 nucleotides are TGTGCCAGCAGTTACGGACAGGGAGAAGCGAACATTCAGTACTTC.

The genes are TRBV15 and TRBJ1-2; tentative D call: TRBD1 (6 bases). Trimming took off 4 bases at V and 4 bases at J, with 28 bases between the two ends. CDR1 LNHNV and CDR2 YYDKDF come from the germline V gene (reference sequence). This CDR3 contains 19 residues. Here the CDR3 DNA reads TGTGCCACCAGCACCCGCTTAATGAGGACAGATTTAAAGAGCTATGGCTACACCTTC. Translating it yields CATSTRLMRTDLKSYGYTF.

Ten or more counts support this clonotype. The chain employs TRBV5-1 and TRBJ2-7; TRBD2 agrees at 10 bases. The CDR3 spans 14 residues. V was clipped by 4 bases and J by 6 bases; unmatched bases: 7. Germline CDR1 SGHRS, CDR2 YFSETQ. In nucleotides, the CDR3 is TGCGCCAGCAGCACCGCTAGCGGGAGATCCGAGCAGTACTTC. This translates into CASSTASGRSEQYF.

This clonotype came up a few times. The CDR3 protein is CASRDRDRTNYGYTF. The DNA of the CDR3 is TGTGCCAGCAGGGACCGGGACCGCACTAACTATGGCTACACCTTC. The chain combines TRBV12-3 or TRBV12-4 with TRBJ1-2; maybe TRBD1 (5 bases). V was clipped by 6 bases and J by 0 bases, with 14 bases between them. The CDR3 is 15 residues long.

This sequence joins TRBV6-1 and TRBJ1-5; TRBD1 might be the D (5 bases). Trimming pared 2 bases from V and 0 bases from J, leaving 14 bases between. Germline V gene lookup returns CDR1 MNHNS and CDR2 SASEGT. This CDR3 is 17 amino acids long. The CDR3 sequence: CASSEIPDSYSNQPQHF. CDR3 sequence (DNA): TGTGCCAGCAGTGAAATCCCCGACAGCTATAGCAATCAGCCCCAGCATTTT.

The J gene is TRBJ2-7, the V gene TRBV6-5; D call uncertain. V was cut by 8 bases and J by 5 bases, with 10 bases left in between. Germline V gives CDR1 MNHEY, CDR2 SVGAGI. CDR3 length: 11 amino acids. The CDR3 here is CASPKGNEQYF. DNA of the CDR3: TGTGCCAGCCCCAAGGGTAACGAGCAGTACTTC.

This clonotype appeared many times. This rearrangement joins TRBV20-1 to TRBJ2-7, with D unresolved. The CDR3 is made up of 13 amino acids. With 3 bases removed from V and 5 bases from J, the gap between germline ends came to 14 bases. Germline V CDR1 and CDR2: DFQATT, SNEGSKA (reference sequence). This CDR3 is CSASEGSKDEQYF. CDR3 coding DNA: TGCAGTGCTAGTGAAGGGTCCAAGGACGAGCAGTACTTC.

This clonotype was observed a few times. The rearrangement links TRBV20-1 to TRBJ2-5; a weak D match, TRBD2 (7 bases). Trimming left V 7 bases short and J 5 bases short, with 14 bases between. Looked up from germline, CDR1 is DFQATT and CDR2 is SNEGSKA (reference sequence). The CDR3 has 12 residues. The CDR3 DNA follows: TGCAGTGATCGGGGGGCTGGGGAGACCCAGTACTTC. Its protein is CSDRGAGETQYF.

V and J are TRBV10-3 and TRBJ2-7; the D gene is possibly TRBD1 (6 bases). The CDR3 sequence is 14 residues long. Germline V gives CDR1 ENHRY, CDR2 SYGVKD. Trimming shortened V by 6 bases and J by 2 bases, and 14 bases separated the two germline ends. CDR3 region: CAIRGRDIAYEQYF. CDR3 in DNA: TGTGCCATCAGAGGTAGGGACATCGCCTACGAGCAGTACTTC.

This clonotype turned up a few times. The chain employs TRBV9 and TRBJ2-1; tentatively, D is TRBD2 (6 bases). Germline assignment: CDR1 SGDLS and CDR2 YYNGEE. This CDR3 comprises 13 residues. The V and J ends lost 4 bases and 5 bases respectively, with 10 bases between them. The CDR3 nucleotides are TGTGCCAGCAGCCCCCCGGGAGACAATGAGCAGTTCTTC. Translating gives CASSPPGDNEQFF.

This clonotype was observed a few times. The genes are TRBV5-1 and TRBJ2-1; D may be TRBD1 or TRBD2 (5 bases each). Germline CDR1 and CDR2: SGHRS and YFSETQ. V gave up 3 bases and J gave up 9 bases, with 13 bases separating them. The CDR3 extends over 13 amino acids. For the CDR3, the DNA is TGCGCCAGCAGCTCGGGACCCCGAACTGAGCAGTTCTTC. This gives the protein CASSSGPRTEQFF.

This chain joins TRBV4-1 and TRBJ1-1, with D unclear. The V end lost 1 base, the J end lost 1 base, and 4 bases lay between the germline ends. The CDR3 has 13 residues. CDR1 and CDR2 (germline): MGHRA, YSYEKL. CDR3 DNA: TGCGCCAGCAGCCAAGTCCGGAACACTGAAGCTTTCTTT. Protein sequence: CASSQVRNTEAFF.

The V call is TRBV20-1, the J call TRBJ2-4; possible D gene TRBD1, 5 bases. CDR1 and CDR2 (germline): DFQATT, SNEGSKA (reference sequence). Trimming cost V 2 bases and J 7 bases, with 12 bases left between them. CDR3 length equals 13 residues. CDR3 sequence (DNA): TGCAGTGCTAGATCGGCAGGGCGGAACATTCAGTACTTC. Translation: CSARSAGRNIQYF.

This clonotype was counted between two and nine times. This rearrangement joins TRBV15 to TRBJ2-1; 9 bases align to TRBD2. Germline V gives CDR1 LNHNV, CDR2 YYDKDF (reference sequence). Trimming at V came to 5 bases and at J to 0 bases, leaving 2 bases not matched to a gene. CDR3 length equals 15 residues. CDR3 protein: CATSETSGSYNEQFF. CDR3 bases: TGTGCCACCAGCGAGACTAGCGGCTCCTACAATGAGCAGTTCTTC.

The sample holds many counts of this clonotype. CDR3 loop: CASSGDRANEQFF. The CDR3 DNA follows: TGCGCCAGCAGCGGGGACAGGGCTAATGAGCAGTTCTTC. This chain joins TRBV5-1 and TRBJ2-1; TRBD1 aligns across 9 bases. The V segment lost 4 bases and the J segment 7 bases; nucleotides outside the gene matches: 3. In germline, CDR1 is SGHRS, CDR2 YFSETQ. This CDR3 comprises 13 residues.

This chain joins TRBV3-1 and TRBJ2-1, with 7 bases fitting TRBD2. The trim removed 1 base at V and 0 bases at J, leaving 12 bases unmatched. This CDR3 region has 19 residues. CDR1 LGHDT and CDR2 YNNKEL come from the germline V gene (reference sequence). The DNA for the CDR3 is TGTGCCAGCAGCCAAGTTAAACGGGCTAGCGGTAGCTCCTACAATGAGCAGTTCTTC. It translates to CASSQVKRASGSSYNEQFF.

Turning to this clonotype: An end of the junction does not agree with germline; a read error may underlie this. The chain uses TRBV7-2 and TRBJ2-7, with 9 nucleotides matching TRBD2. In germline, CDR1 is SGHTA, CDR2 FQGNSA. The CDR3 covers 13 residues. The CDR3 DNA is TGTGCCAGCAGCTTAGGCGCTCGACTAGCGGCCTTGTGG. This codes for CASSLGARLAALW.

The chain has TRBV5-1 and TRBJ2-7, with 8 bases identical to TRBD1. The CDR3 is 13 residues long. V gave up 8 bases and J gave up 2 bases; unmatched junction bases: 6. Per the germline V gene, CDR1 is SGHRS and CDR2 is YFSETQ. The CDR3 bases are TGCGCCAGTACTGACAGGGGTGCCTACGAGCAGTACTTC. This gives the protein CASTDRGAYEQYF.

The chain uses TRBV27 and TRBJ2-7, with D possibly called TRBD1 or TRBD2 (5 bases each). Germline CDR1 is MNHEY and CDR2 is SMNVEV (reference sequence). The CDR3 runs to 14 residues. Trimming removed 3 bases from V and 4 bases from J, with 13 bases in between. The CDR3 DNA sequence: TGTGCCAGCAGTTTTTCGGGCAGGGAGTACGAGCAGTACTTC. Its translation is CASSFSGREYEQYF.

This sequence joins TRBV7-9 and TRBJ2-7, with TRBD2 as a possible D gene (6 bases). The CDR3 extends over 15 amino acids. Germline CDR1 SEHNR, CDR2 FQNEAQ (reference sequence). V was cut by 1 base and J by 1 base, with 11 bases left in between. CDR3 nucleotides: TGTGCCAGCAGCTTAGTACTAGCAGCTTCCTACGAGCAGTACTTC. It yields the protein CASSLVLAASYEQYF.

The genes are TRBV3-1 and TRBJ2-3; either TRBD1 or TRBD2 may supply D (5 bases each). With 0 bases removed from V and 5 bases from J, the gap between germline ends came to 18 bases. The CDR3 runs 17 residues. Looked up from germline, CDR1 is LGHDT and CDR2 is YNNKEL (reference sequence). CDR3 nucleotides: TGTGCCAGCAGCCAAGAGAGGGTCAGGGTGATGGAAGATACGCAGTATTTT. This encodes CASSQERVRVMEDTQYF.

There are a few counts of this clonotype. The chain couples TRBV4-1 to TRBJ2-3; D might be TRBD1 (5 bases). The CDR3 sequence is 13 residues long. Germline CDR1 and CDR2: MGHRA and YSYEKL. CDR3 residues: CVTPPTETDTQYF. CDR3 DNA sequence: TGCGTTACGCCCCCGACAGAAACAGATACGCAGTATTTT.

In this sample, this clonotype turned up a few times. The chain uses TRBV20-1 and TRBJ2-1, with D perhaps TRBD1 (6 bases). This CDR3 is 15 amino acids long. Trimming took 0 bases from V and 6 from J, leaving 15 bases between them. The V gene's germline CDR1 is DFQATT and CDR2 SNEGSKA (reference sequence). CDR3 residues: CSARDLGYRANEQFF. The CDR3 region has the DNA TGCAGTGCTAGAGATCTAGGATACAGGGCCAATGAGCAGTTCTTC.